This is a list of T cell receptor beta chains from one sample in a study of CD8 T cells in ankylosing spondylitis. TCRdb itself ran the 5' RACE reads through MiXCR, one entry per CDR3 protein. The sample has fewer than 550,000 distinct CDR3 sequences, approximately 5% seen once; the top ten hold approximately 3.5%. Source material: blood, either unsorted or a sorted T cell fraction (not recorded which). The receptors were sampled from a male donor with ankylosing spondylitis. The CDR3 runs from the conserved cysteine through the conserved F or W. The order of the fields is J gene, clone size, V gene, D gene, CDR3 protein, CDR3 DNA. The D gene is left open where the match is weak. Expanded clones are given a class, and other clones once, few, many or no size at all.

TRBJ1-6 | . | TRBV20-1 | . | CSATGRTSSYNSPLHF | TGCAGTGCTACGGGACGGACCAGCTCCTATAATTCACCCCTCCACTTT
TRBJ2-1 | many | TRBV20-1 | TRBD2 | CSARTSGDNEQFF | TGCAGTGCGAGGACTAGCGGGGACAATGAGCAGTTCTTC
TRBJ2-7 | many | TRBV5-1 | TRBD1 | CASSLAGQGADEQYF | TGCGCCAGCAGCTTGGCCGGACAGGGGGCTGACGAGCAGTACTTC
TRBJ2-7 | . | TRBV14 | . | CASSQTPDGSYEQYF | TGTGCCAGCAGCCAGACTCCGGACGGATCCTACGAGCAGTACTTC
TRBJ1-3 | many | TRBV27 | . | CASRMSGGPNTIYF | TGTGCCAGCAGGATGAGCGGGGGGCCCAACACCATATATTTT
TRBJ2-1 | many | TRBV6-1 | TRBD2 | CASTLRPAGVIYNEQFF | TGTGCCAGCACCCTCCGTCCGGCGGGGGTTATATACAATGAGCAGTTCTTC
TRBJ2-3 | few | TRBV5-1 | . | CASSLVHADSSTDTQYF | TGCGCCAGCAGCTTGGTCCATGCGGACTCGAGCACAGATACGCAGTATTTT
TRBJ2-2 | many | TRBV5-6 | . | CASSLLAGNTGELFF | TGTGCCAGCAGCTTACTGGCGGGGAACACCGGGGAGCTGTTTTTT
TRBJ1-2 | many | TRBV10-3 | . | CAISPQTGRFYGYTF | TGTGCCATCAGTCCACAGACAGGACGTTTTTATGGCTACACCTTC
TRBJ2-3 | many | TRBV24-1 | . | CATSDLPGRDGHTDTQYF | TGTGCCACCAGTGATTTGCCAGGGCGGGACGGCCACACAGATACGCAGTATTTT
TRBJ2-1 | many | TRBV10-3 | . | CAISESIRLLASHEQFF | TGTGCCATCAGTGAGTCAATCAGGTTGTTAGCTAGCCATGAGCAGTTCTTC
TRBJ2-2 | many | TRBV15 | . | CATSRDWRRATGELFF | TGTGCCACCAGCAGAGATTGGAGGAGGGCAACCGGGGAGCTGTTTTTT
TRBJ2-1 | few | TRBV5-1 | . | CASSLIRGGEQFF | TGCGCCAGCAGCTTGATCAGGGGAGGGGAGCAGTTCTTC
TRBJ2-4 | many | TRBV24-1 | . | CATSGTADIQYF | TGTGCCACCAGTGGGACAGCGGACATTCAGTACTTC
TRBJ1-4 | many | TRBV9 | . | CASSVGVLGGKLFF | TGTGCCAGCAGCGTAGGTGTCCTGGGGGGAAAACTGTTTTTT
TRBJ2-3 | many | TRBV29-1 | . | CSADRDSPSTDTQYF | TGCAGCGCCGACCGGGACTCCCCTAGCACAGATACGCAGTATTTT
TRBJ1-5 | many | TRBV20-1 | . | CSGTPGIFNQPQHF | TGCAGTGGAACCCCCGGGATCTTTAATCAGCCCCAGCATTTT
TRBJ1-5 | . | TRBV11-2 | TRBD1 | CASSLRPGGSNQPQHF | TGTGCCAGCAGCTTAAGGCCAGGGGGAAGCAATCAGCCCCAGCATTTT
TRBJ2-7 | many | TRBV28 | . | CASSPTHRFSYEQYF | TGTGCCAGCAGTCCCACCCACAGGTTCTCATACGAGCAGTACTTC
TRBJ2-2 | many | TRBV5-1 | TRBD2 | CASSLSGVLNTGELFF | TGCGCCAGCAGCTTAAGCGGGGTCCTGAACACCGGGGAGCTGTTTTTT
TRBJ2-1 | . | TRBV5-1 | . | CASSLAPSLYNEQFF | TGCGCCAGCAGCTTGGCCCCGAGCCTTTACAATGAGCAGTTCTTC
TRBJ2-5 | many | TRBV7-3 | TRBD2 | CASSSGTSGQETQYF | TGTGCCAGCAGCTCCGGGACTAGCGGACAAGAGACCCAGTACTTC